Below are 14 T cell receptor beta chains sequenced from a single sample in a study of blood T cell repertoires in COVID-19. TCRdb keeps only in-frame clones here, not all; method: immunoSEQ multiplex PCR. The repertoire consists of some 150,000 clones, with approximately 91% occurring once and the leading ten covering about 11%. Sample: peripheral blood. These receptors were collected from a man aged 50 to 60 with active or convalescent COVID-19.

The V call is TRBV29-1, the J call TRBJ1-2; D is unresolved. Trimming cost V 6 bases and J 4 bases, with 9 bases left between them. The CDR3 totals 11 residues. CDR1 SQVTM and CDR2 ANQGSEA come from the germline V gene. The CDR3 coding sequence is TGCAGCGTCGTCGACACCTATGGCTACACCTTC. Amino acid sequence: CSVVDTYGYTF.

The chain carries TRBV7-6 and TRBJ2-7; 12 bases are a match to TRBD1. This CDR3 has 16 amino acids. Trimming at V came to 2 bases and at J to 7 bases, leaving 9 bases not matched to a gene. Germline CDR1 SGHVS, CDR2 FNYEAQ. The CDR3 nucleotides are TGTGCCAGCAGCTTACTTCCGGGACAGGGGGCGGGGGAGCAGTACTTC. Translation: CASSLLPGQGAGEQYF.

The chain employs TRBV27 and TRBJ2-1; TRBD2 agrees at 10 bases. Trimming took 2 bases from V and 10 from J; bases not matched to a gene: 5. The CDR3 consists of 14 residues. The germline gives CDR1 MNHEY, CDR2 SMNVEV (reference sequence). The CDR3 reads CASSLSGRALEQFF. The CDR3 nucleotides are TGTGCCAGCAGTTTAAGCGGGAGGGCCTTGGAGCAGTTCTTC.

A few counts support this clone. The V gene is TRBV6-5, the J gene TRBJ1-4, with 8 nucleotides matching TRBD1. Per germline, CDR1 MNHEY and CDR2 SVGAGI. This CDR3 is built from 15 residues. J was trimmed by 6 bases and V by 10 bases; bases with no gene match: 13. Here the CDR3 reads CATLPWTGNDEKLFF. CDR3 nucleotide sequence: TGTGCCACCCTACCTTGGACAGGGAATGATGAAAAACTGTTTTTT.

This clone was seen a few times. V gene TRBV5-5 combines with J gene TRBJ2-1, with 9 bases aligning to TRBD2. CDR3 size: 13 residues. CDR1 and CDR2 from the germline V gene are SGHKS and YYEKEE (reference sequence). With V trimmed by 4 bases and J by 8 bases, 4 bases remained unmatched. CDR3 residues: CASSTGTSYEQFF. The CDR3 DNA follows: TGTGCCAGCAGCACCGGGACTAGCTATGAGCAGTTCTTC. The entire variable domain, with the rest obtained from reference TRBV5-5 and TRBJ2-1, is as follows: DAGVTQSPTHLIKTRGQQVTLRCSPISGHKSVSWYQQVLGQGPQFIFQYYEKEERGRGNFPDRFSARQFPNYSSELNVNALLLGDSALYLCASSTGTSYEQFFGPGTRLTVL.

This sequence joins TRBV7-9 and TRBJ2-1, with D tentatively TRBD1 (5 bases). The CDR3 is 16 residues long. Germline lookup yields CDR1 SEHNR and CDR2 FQNEAQ (reference sequence). V lost 3 bases and J 3 bases, leaving 15 bases between the germline ends. DNA of the CDR3: TGTGCCAGCAGCTTGGGGCGTCGTCTAGACTACAATGAGCAGTTCTTC. It yields the protein CASSLGRRLDYNEQFF.

Note on this clone: Other DNA sequences in this specimen translate into the identical CDR3. The chain employs TRBV5-1 and TRBJ1-4; D possibly corresponds to TRBD1 (6 bases). Germline V gene sequence: CDR1 SGHRS, CDR2 YFSETQ. V lost 2 bases and J lost 2, with 7 bases in between. There are 14 residues in the CDR3. The CDR3, as DNA: TGCGCCAGCAGCTTTCAGGGGACTAATGAAAAACTGTTTTTT. This translates into CASSFQGTNEKLFF.

The chain carries TRBV19 and TRBJ1-5; a weak D match, TRBD1 (6 bases). With 6 bases removed from V and 3 bases from J, the gap between germline ends came to 15 bases. The CDR3 is 15 residues long. The V gene's germline CDR1 is LNHDA and CDR2 SQIVND (reference sequence). For the CDR3, the DNA is TGTGCCAGTAGAGTCCAGGACAGAATCAATCAGCCCCAGCATTTT. Amino acids: CASRVQDRINQPQHF.

This clone was seen only once. The CDR3 nucleotides are TGCAGCGTACAAGCGGGACTAGCGGACCGAGATACGCAGTATTTT. Translated: CSVQAGLADRDTQYF. V gene TRBV29-1 combines with J gene TRBJ2-3; 11 nucleotides match TRBD2. Germline loops: CDR1 SQVTM, CDR2 ANQGSEA. J lost 5 bases, V lost 6 bases, and 10 bases had no gene match. This CDR3 is 15 amino acids long.

CDR3 residues: CATSTLGASGANVLTF. The CDR3 DNA sequence: TGTGCCACCAGCACCCTGGGGGCCTCTGGGGCCAACGTCCTGACTTTC. The rearrangement links TRBV15 to TRBJ2-6, with D possibly TRBD1 on 6 matching bases. Trimming shortened V by 4 bases and J by 0 bases, and 10 bases separated the two germline ends. The CDR3 contains 16 residues. Germline V gene sequence: CDR1 LNHNV, CDR2 YYDKDF (reference sequence).

The genes are TRBV19 and TRBJ2-7, with D perhaps matching TRBD2 (5 bases). Trimming took 3 bases from V and 7 from J, leaving 13 bases between them. This CDR3 has 13 amino acids. Germline V gene lookup returns CDR1 LNHDA and CDR2 SQIVND (reference sequence). The CDR3 DNA reads as TGTGCCAGTAGTATCTACGGGATTGGGGAGCAGTACTTC. This encodes CASSIYGIGEQYF.

The CDR3 protein is CSAWTGANIQYF. The CDR3 nucleotides read TGCAGCGCTTGGACAGGGGCAAACATTCAGTACTTC. This sequence joins TRBV29-1 and TRBJ2-4, with TRBD1 matching 9 bases. The V segment lost 7 bases and the J segment 6 bases; nucleotides outside the gene matches: 4. From germline, CDR1 is SQVTM and CDR2 ANQGSEA. The length of the CDR3 is 12 residues. The entire variable domain, with the rest obtained from reference TRBV29-1 and TRBJ2-4, is as follows: SAVISQKPSRDICQRGTSLTIQCQVDSQVTMMFWYRQQPGQSLTLIATANQGSEATYESGFVIDKFPISRPNLTFSTLTVSNMSPEDSSIYLCSAWTGANIQYFGAGTRLSVL.

The chain couples TRBV19 to TRBJ2-2, with 8 nucleotides matching TRBD1. Per germline, CDR1 LNHDA and CDR2 SQIVND (reference sequence). V lost 7 bases and J lost 5; bases outside the gene matches: 6. The CDR3 consists of 14 residues. DNA for the CDR3: TGTGCCAGTAAACCCGGACAGGGAACCGGGGAGCTGTTTTTT. Its protein is CASKPGQGTGELFF.

The chain carries TRBV19 and TRBJ2-3, with D maybe TRBD2 (5 bases). Trimming cost V 2 bases and J 5 bases, with 14 bases left between them. Germline CDR1 and CDR2: LNHDA and SQIVND (reference sequence). The CDR3 loop spans 15 amino acids. The CDR3 loop is CASSIKSGLGDTQYF. DNA of the CDR3: TGTGCCAGTAGTATAAAATCGGGGTTGGGAGATACGCAGTATTTT.